What follows are 21 T cell receptor beta chains derived from one specimen sequenced in a study of blood T cell repertoires in COVID-19. The data were produced by immunoSEQ multiplex PCR, yet TCRdb's version contains in-frame clones alone and is incomplete. The sample has around 450,000 clones, 90% seen once. The sample was PBMCs or T cells enriched from blood (not recorded which). The receptors here all came from a man in his late teens or twenties who had recovered from COVID-19.

The genes are TRBV2 and TRBJ1-4; D gene uncertain. The CDR3 is 14 residues long. V lost 8 bases and J lost 5, with 15 bases in between. Germline V gene lookup returns CDR1 SNHLY and CDR2 FYNNEI. This CDR3 is CASGETGANEKLFF. The CDR3 DNA follows: TGTGCCAGCGGGGAGACGGGAGCGAATGAAAAACTGTTTTTT.

The rearrangement uses TRBV5-8 and TRBJ1-6; D might be TRBD1 (6 bases). V was clipped by 4 bases and J by 5 bases, with 16 bases between them. Germline V gene data show CDR1 as SGHTS and CDR2 as YDEGEE. The CDR3 is made up of 16 amino acids. Written as DNA, the CDR3 is TGTGCCAGCAGCGAGCGGACAGCCTACCATAATTCACCCCTCCACTTT. This sequence encodes CASSERTAYHNSPLHF. The complete variable domain, with remaining parts taken from reference TRBV5-8 and TRBJ1-6, reads EAGVTQSPTHLIKTRGQQATLRCSPISGHTSVYWYQQALGLGLQFLLWYDEGEERNRGNFPPRFSGRQFPNYSSELNVNALELEDSALYLCASSERTAYHNSPLHFGNGTRLTVT.

J is TRBJ1-3 and V is TRBV7-9; a weak D match, TRBD1 (6 bases). The V gene's germline CDR1 is SEHNR and CDR2 FQNEAQ (reference sequence). Trimming took off 1 base at V and 4 bases at J, with 11 bases between the two ends. This CDR3 region has 15 residues. The CDR3 loop is CASSLVRGRGNTIYF. The CDR3 DNA sequence: TGTGCCAGCAGCTTAGTGAGGGGGAGAGGAAACACCATATATTTT.

The chain carries TRBV5-5 and TRBJ2-7, with TRBD1 identical over 10 bases. CDR1 is SGHKS and CDR2 is YYEKEE in the germline V gene (reference sequence). The CDR3 is 14 residues long. V was pared by 1 base and J by 7 bases, with 5 bases of the junction left unmatched. CDR3 in DNA: TGTGCCAGCAGCTTGAGGGGGACAGGGGAAGAGCAGTACTTC. Amino acids: CASSLRGTGEEQYF.

This clone was recorded only once. The chain uses TRBV29-1 and TRBJ2-1; no reliable D call. The V end was cut by 2 bases, the J end by 5 bases, with 7 bases between. From germline, CDR1 is SQVTM and CDR2 ANQGSEA. This CDR3 is built from 12 residues. CDR3 sequence reads: CSVEYRNNEQFF. The CDR3 DNA sequence: TGCAGCGTTGAATACAGAAACAATGAGCAGTTCTTC.

V and J are TRBV5-4 and TRBJ2-7; 8 bases are shared with TRBD2. Germline CDR1 SGHNT, CDR2 YYREEE (reference sequence). The V segment lost 4 bases and the J segment 5 bases; nucleotides outside the gene matches: 11. The CDR3 covers 15 residues. DNA of the CDR3: TGTGCCAGCAGCCCCGCCAGCGGGAGCGGCGACGAGCAGTACTTC. Amino acids: CASSPASGSGDEQYF.

The chain employs TRBV27 and TRBJ2-1; 7 bases map to TRBD2. This CDR3 contains 15 residues. In germline, CDR1 is MNHEY, CDR2 SMNVEV (reference sequence). Trimming cost V 6 bases and J 0 bases; bases outside gene matches: 5. CDR3 loop: CASSPLASSYNEQFF. The CDR3 region has the DNA TGTGCCAGCAGCCCACTAGCGAGCTCCTACAATGAGCAGTTCTTC.

In this sample, this clone turned up a few times. This CDR3 reads CAGGTGDYEQYF. The CDR3 nucleotides are TGTGCCGGTGGGACAGGCGACTACGAGCAGTACTTC. V is TRBV7-9 and J is TRBJ2-7; TRBD1 matches 8 bases. CDR3 length: 12 residues. V shed 11 bases and J 3 bases; nucleotides not matched to a gene: 6. Germline CDR1 SEHNR, CDR2 FQNEAQ (reference sequence).

The rearrangement joins TRBV15 to TRBJ2-5; 9 nucleotides line up with TRBD2. Losses at the gene ends were 3 bases for V and 5 bases for J; bases not matched to a gene: 13. This CDR3 has 17 residues. In germline, CDR1 is LNHNV, CDR2 YYDKDF (reference sequence). The CDR3 sequence: CATSRTFSGSGGETQYF. CDR3 DNA sequence: TGTGCCACCAGCAGGACTTTTAGCGGGAGCGGGGGGGAGACCCAGTACTTC.

V is TRBV28 and J is TRBJ2-7; 7 positions match TRBD2. V shed 2 bases, J shed 0 bases, and the junction held 7 bases outside the gene matches. Germline V gene lookup returns CDR1 MDHEN and CDR2 SYDVKM. The CDR3 contains 16 residues. CDR3 protein: CASSLPRSSGSYEQYF. The CDR3 DNA follows: TGTGCCAGCAGTTTACCCCGGTCTAGCGGCTCCTACGAGCAGTACTTC.

The V and J genes are TRBV30 and TRBJ1-5, with no clear D. CDR3 length equals 14 residues. Germline V CDR1 and CDR2: GTSNPN, SVGIG (reference sequence). Deletions cut 0 bases from V and 6 bases from J, with 12 bases between. CDR3 amino acids: CAWSVRQLSQPQHF. The DNA for the CDR3 is TGTGCCTGGAGTGTGAGGCAGCTAAGTCAGCCCCAGCATTTT.

V and J are TRBV14 and TRBJ1-1; tentatively, D is TRBD1 (6 bases). The CDR3 is made up of 13 amino acids. Germline values: CDR1 SGHDN, CDR2 FVKESK. The V and J ends lost 0 bases and 11 bases respectively, with 13 bases between them. CDR3 coding DNA: TGTGCCAGCAGCCAAGACGGACAGTCCGAGGCTTTCTTT. It encodes CASSQDGQSEAFF.

This sequence joins TRBV2 and TRBJ1-2; 7 bases fit TRBD1. The CDR3 consists of 14 residues. The germline V gene encodes CDR1 SNHLY and CDR2 FYNNEI. V lost 7 bases to trimming and J lost 0 bases; unmatched junction nucleotides: 5. CDR3 sequence reads: CASKGDSSNYGYTF. The CDR3 nucleotides are TGTGCCAGCAAGGGGGACAGCTCTAACTATGGCTACACCTTC.

This chain connects TRBV24-1 to TRBJ2-1; 10 bases are shared with TRBD2. V shed 5 bases, J shed 4 bases, and the junction held 7 bases outside the gene matches. The CDR3 spans 16 residues. CDR1 is KGHDR, CDR2 SFDVKD, per germline. CDR3 sequence (DNA): TGTGCCACCAGTGGGCCCCCAGCGGGAGGGTACAATGAGCAGTTCTTC. It is translated as CATSGPPAGGYNEQFF.

The genes are TRBV11-2 and TRBJ2-7; the D gene is possibly TRBD1 (7 bases). The CDR3 loop spans 12 amino acids. V dropped 5 bases and J dropped 6 bases, with 11 bases sitting between them. Germline V lookup: CDR1 SGHAT, CDR2 FQNNGV. DNA of the CDR3: TGTGCCAGCAGCCAGGGGGGTCGCGAGCAGTACTTC. Translation: CASSQGGREQYF.

V and J are TRBV27 and TRBJ1-4; TRBD1 agrees at 7 bases. The CDR3 sequence is 16 residues long. V trimming: 2 bases; J trimming: 5 bases; junction bases outside the gene matches: 8. CDR1 and CDR2 (germline): MNHEY, SMNVEV (reference sequence). DNA of the CDR3: TGTGCCAGCAGTTTAGTCCGAGACAGGGAGAATGAAAAACTGTTTTTT. Its protein product is CASSLVRDRENEKLFF.

The chain has TRBV7-6 and TRBJ2-2, with a tentative D call TRBD1 (6 bases). CDR1 SGHVS and CDR2 FNYEAQ come from the germline V gene. Trimming took off 2 bases at V and 4 bases at J, with 11 bases between the two ends. The CDR3 sequence is 15 residues long. The CDR3: CASSLSGAGTGELFF. The DNA of the CDR3 is TGTGCCAGCAGCTTATCAGGGGCGGGCACCGGGGAGCTGTTTTTT.

This chain links TRBV4-2 with TRBJ2-1, with D possibly TRBD2 on 5 matching bases. The CDR3 runs to 15 residues. Germline assignment: CDR1 LGHNA and CDR2 YNFKEQ. V was cut by 0 bases and J by 1 base, with 7 bases left in between. CDR3: CASSQETSSYNEQFF. DNA for the CDR3: TGTGCCAGCAGCCAAGAAACTAGTTCCTACAATGAGCAGTTCTTC.

The rearrangement uses TRBV5-5 and TRBJ2-2; D not resolved. The germline CDR1 and CDR2 sequences are SGHKS and YYEKEE (reference sequence). This CDR3 has 13 amino acids. The ends were cut back, 4 bases at V and 1 base at J, with 5 bases in the middle. The CDR3 region is CASSPRNTGELFF. CDR3 bases: TGTGCCAGCAGCCCCCGGAACACCGGGGAGCTGTTTTTT.

This clone was detected a few times. The CDR3, as DNA: TGTGCCAGCAGGGGGAAGCGGTACACCGGGGAGCTGTTTTTT. Translating it yields CASRGKRYTGELFF. The chain has TRBV2 and TRBJ2-2; perhaps TRBD2 as D (5 bases). This CDR3 is built from 14 residues. V lost 6 bases and J 3 bases, leaving 11 bases between the germline ends. Germline values: CDR1 SNHLY, CDR2 FYNNEI. The full variable domain, rest sourced from reference TRBV2 and TRBJ2-2, is EPEVTQTPSHQVTQMGQEVILRCVPISNHLYFYWYRQILGQKVEFLVSFYNNEISEKSEIFDDQFSVERPDGSNFTLKIRSTKLEDSAMYFCASRGKRYTGELFFGEGSRLTVL.

This sequence joins TRBV5-5 and TRBJ1-5; D gene uncertain. The CDR3 has 15 residues. Germline values: CDR1 SGHKS, CDR2 YYEKEE (reference sequence). Trimming removed 0 bases at V and 0 bases at J, with 7 bases between. This CDR3 is CASSLAPVSNQPQHF. The CDR3 nucleotides read TGTGCCAGCAGCTTGGCCCCGGTTAGCAATCAGCCCCAGCATTTT.